Listed below are T cell receptor beta chains from one sample, sequenced in a study of beta chain features in type 1 diabetes. TCRdb keeps only in-frame clones here, not all; method: immunoSEQ multiplex PCR. The table has around 40,000 clones, approximately 72% seen once; the top ten hold more than 2%. Sequencing input: Tregs from blood. These receptors originate from a woman aged 18-30 years with type 1 diabetes. The CDR3 runs from the conserved cysteine through the conserved F or W. D genes are given only for firm matches. The listing skips clone size in some rows; elsewhere it reads once, few, many or a size class.

V,J,size,D,CDR3,DNA
TRBV18,TRBJ1-5,.,.,CASSPGAGANQPQHF,TGTGCCAGCTCACCGGGGGCAGGGGCAAATCAGCCCCAGCATTTT
TRBV2,TRBJ1-5,.,.,CASSRDINSNQPQHF,TGTGCCAGCAGCCGGGACATCAATAGCAATCAGCCCCAGCATTTT
TRBV10-1,TRBJ2-1,.,.,CASSGETRYNEQFF,TGCGCCAGCAGTGGGGAGACTCGCTACAATGAGCAGTTCTTC
TRBV5-4,TRBJ2-1,once,.,CASTPKGGGSYNEQFF,TGTGCCAGCACCCCGAAGGGGGGGGGATCCTACAATGAGCAGTTCTTC
TRBV7-9,TRBJ2-7,few,TRBD1,CASSRTGGPYEQYF,TGTGCCAGCAGCAGGACAGGGGGCCCCTACGAGCAGTACTTC
TRBV7-2,TRBJ2-7,.,.,CASSLAFGGSYEQYF,TGTGCCAGCAGCTTAGCTTTTGGAGGCTCCTACGAGCAGTACTTC
TRBV7-3,TRBJ1-1,.,.,CASSLRAGKDAFF,TGTGCCAGCAGCTTAAGGGCGGGCAAAGACGCTTTCTTT
TRBV6-6,TRBJ2-3,.,TRBD2,CASSYGWEAGADTQYF,TGTGCCAGCAGTTACGGGTGGGAGGCGGGGGCAGATACGCAGTATTTT
TRBV7-2,TRBJ2-5,.,TRBD2,CASSRRASGTQYF,TGTGCCAGCAGCCGCCGGGCTAGCGGGACCCAGTACTTC
TRBV5-1,TRBJ2-7,.,.,CASSWTSQGGYEQYF,TGCGCCAGCAGCTGGACCTCTCAGGGCGGATACGAGCAGTACTTC
TRBV7-2,TRBJ1-5,.,TRBD1,CASSLGTGGYQPQHF,TGTGCCAGCAGCTTAGGAACAGGGGGCTATCAGCCCCAGCATTTT
TRBV18,TRBJ2-1,.,.,CASSRTGYNEQFF,TGTGCCAGCTCACGCACTGGCTACAATGAGCAGTTCTTC
TRBV10-2,TRBJ2-3,.,.,CASSEGVPYF,TGCGCCAGCAGTGAAGGAGTGCCATATTTT
TRBV6-6,TRBJ2-5,.,.,CASSLDRRGTQYF,TGTGCCAGCAGCCTGGACAGGCGGGGGACCCAGTACTTC
TRBV10-2,TRBJ2-1,.,TRBD2,CASSESSSGKFF,TGCGCCAGCAGTGAGTCATCAAGCGGGAAGTTCTTC
TRBV6-6,TRBJ2-1,few,.,CASRTNRNYNEQFF,TGTGCCAGCAGAACTAACCGGAACTACAATGAGCAGTTCTTC
TRBV19,TRBJ1-2,.,.,CASRMVLAWSGYTF,TGTGCCAGTAGGATGGTATTAGCATGGAGTGGCTACACCTTC
TRBV11-2,TRBJ2-5,few,TRBD2,CASSRLAGRNQETQYF,TGTGCCAGCAGTCGACTAGCGGGAAGAAACCAAGAGACCCAGTACTTC
TRBV2,TRBJ1-1,.,.,CASSEVKAFF,TGTGCCAGCAGTGAAGTAAAAGCTTTCTTT
TRBV5-1,TRBJ1-2,.,TRBD1,CASSLDRGRSYGYTF,TGCGCCAGCAGCTTGGACAGGGGCCGTTCCTATGGCTACACCTTC
TRBV28,TRBJ1-1,.,TRBD1,CASRPMGQGATEAFF,TGTGCCAGCCGTCCTATGGGACAGGGGGCCACTGAAGCTTTCTTT
TRBV5-1,TRBJ2-7,.,TRBD1,CASHQSGQGSYEQYF,TGCGCCAGCCACCAATCGGGACAGGGCTCCTACGAGCAGTACTTC
TRBV6-5,TRBJ2-2,once,.,CASSYAHLRGSGELFF,TGTGCCAGCAGTTACGCCCACCTACGGGGAAGCGGGGAGCTGTTTTTT
TRBV15,TRBJ2-3,.,.,CATSPIGDTQYF,TGTGCCACCAGCCCTATCGGAGATACGCAGTATTTT
TRBV11-1,TRBJ1-2,.,.,CASSFDPTANYGYTF,TGTGCCAGCAGCTTTGACCCGACAGCCAACTATGGCTACACCTTC
TRBV27,TRBJ2-7,.,.,CASSYSQGTDEQYF,TGTGCCAGCAGTTACTCGCAGGGTACCGACGAGCAGTACTTC
TRBV5-1,TRBJ2-1,.,TRBD2,CASSHGTSGAYNEQFF,TGCGCCAGCAGTCATGGGACTAGCGGGGCATACAATGAGCAGTTCTTC
TRBV11-2,TRBJ2-3,.,TRBD1,CASSRQLGQGGTDTQYF,TGTGCCAGCAGCAGACAACTCGGACAGGGCGGCACAGATACGCAGTATTTT
TRBV2,TRBJ2-7,.,TRBD1,CASSGDRGLYEQYF,TGTGCCAGCAGTGGGGACAGGGGATTGTACGAGCAGTACTTC
TRBV10-2,TRBJ1-3,once,.,CASSASGGPGNTIYF,TGCGCCAGCAGCGCGAGCGGGGGCCCTGGAAACACCATATATTTT
TRBV5-6,TRBJ2-2,once,.,CASARESGELFF,TGTGCCAGCGCTAGAGAGTCCGGGGAGCTGTTTTTT
TRBV7-9,TRBJ2-7,few,TRBD2,CASSRGVAAGGTYEQYF,TGTGCCAGCAGCCGAGGGGTAGCCGCGGGAGGAACCTACGAGCAGTACTTC
TRBV6-1,TRBJ2-4,.,.,CASTLSGLQNIQYF,TGTGCCAGCACCTTATCGGGTTTGCAAAACATTCAGTACTTC
TRBV7-9,TRBJ1-2,.,TRBD1,CASSSLAGQGPNGYGYTF,TGTGCCAGCAGCTCCCTCGCGGGACAGGGGCCAAATGGCTATGGCTACACCTTC
TRBV6-5,TRBJ1-1,.,.,CASSLSRGVNTEAFF,TGTGCCAGCAGTTTAAGCCGCGGGGTGAACACTGAAGCTTTCTTT
TRBV4-3,TRBJ2-7,.,.,CASSQDIVSYEQYF,TGCGCCAGCAGCCAAGATATCGTATCCTACGAGCAGTACTTC
TRBV29-1,TRBJ2-7,.,TRBD2,CSVASGVYEQYF,TGCAGCGTTGCTAGCGGAGTTTACGAGCAGTACTTC
TRBV7-9,TRBJ2-1,.,.,CASRSSRAGNNEQFF,TGTGCCAGCAGATCAAGCAGGGCCGGCAACAATGAGCAGTTCTTC
TRBV18,TRBJ1-5,few,TRBD1,CASSPGQGVSQPQHF,TGTGCCAGCTCACCCGGACAGGGGGTGAGTCAGCCCCAGCATTTT
TRBV5-4,TRBJ1-2,.,TRBD1,CASSLDRDYGYTF,TGTGCCAGCAGCTTAGACAGGGACTATGGCTACACCTTC
TRBV29-1,TRBJ2-5,.,.,CSALQGQETQYF,TGCAGCGCCTTACAGGGTCAAGAGACCCAGTACTTC
TRBV11-2,TRBJ2-3,.,TRBD2,CASSLLAGVGDTQYF,TGTGCCAGCAGCTTGCTAGCGGGAGTAGGGGATACGCAGTATTTT
TRBV23-1,TRBJ2-2,.,.,CASSQPGIPANTGELFF,TGCGCCAGCAGTCAACCGGGAATTCCCGCGAACACCGGGGAGCTGTTTTTT
TRBV10-3,TRBJ2-2,.,.,CAISERGGGTGELFF,TGTGCCATCAGTGAGAGAGGAGGAGGCACCGGGGAGCTGTTTTTT
TRBV7-9,TRBJ1-4,few,.,CASSFGGGDEKLFF,TGTGCCAGCAGCTTCGGGGGGGGAGATGAAAAACTGTTTTTT
TRBV5-5,TRBJ1-5,.,.,CASGWVGGDQPQHF,TGTGCCAGCGGGTGGGTAGGAGGGGATCAGCCCCAGCATTTT
TRBV11-3,TRBJ2-5,.,TRBD1,CASSSQGLGETQYF,TGTGCCAGCAGCTCACAGGGGTTGGGAGAGACCCAGTACTTC
TRBV9,TRBJ2-7,few,TRBD2,CASSVDTAGAYEQYF,TGTGCCAGCAGCGTAGACACAGCGGGGGCCTACGAGCAGTACTTC
TRBV10-3,TRBJ2-7,.,TRBD1,CAISDPGTGVLLEQYF,TGTGCCATCAGTGACCCCGGGACAGGGGTACTATTGGAGCAGTACTTC
TRBV5-1,TRBJ1-1,few,TRBD1,CASSFQGVGEAFF,TGCGCCAGCAGCTTTCAGGGGGTTGGTGAAGCTTTCTTT
TRBV19,TRBJ2-4,once,.,CASSPASHGAKNIQYF,TGTGCCAGTAGCCCCGCGTCACACGGGGCCAAAAACATTCAGTACTTC
TRBV28,TRBJ2-1,.,.,CASTPRDSGLEQFF,TGTGCCAGCACCCCTCGAGACAGTGGGCTTGAGCAGTTCTTC
TRBV19,TRBJ2-1,.,.,CASRGYGEGYNEQFF,TGTGCCAGCCGGGGGTACGGAGAGGGGTACAATGAGCAGTTCTTC
TRBV21-1,TRBJ2-1,few,.,CASSPWAHTPTSDEQFF,TGTGCCAGCAGCCCCTGGGCCCACACCCCCACCTCGGATGAGCAGTTCTTC
TRBV10-3,TRBJ1-5,few,TRBD1,CAISLDRNNQPQHF,TGTGCCATCAGTTTGGACAGGAACAATCAGCCCCAGCATTTT
TRBV10-1,TRBJ2-3,few,.,CASSDLADTQYF,TGCGCCAGCAGTGATCTCGCAGATACGCAGTATTTT
TRBV5-5,TRBJ2-3,few,TRBD2,CASRLLAGGTSSGTQYF,TGTGCCAGCAGATTGCTAGCGGGGGGAACCTCATCTGGTACGCAGTATTTT